Listed here are 15 T cell receptor beta chains from one sample, sequenced in a study of cytomegalovirus exposure and HLA in healthy donors. Sequencing was performed with immunoSEQ multiplex PCR; in TCRdb, only in-frame clones are kept and a portion is missing. Of roughly 130,000 clones in the sample, over 80% were seen once. Sequencing used PBMCs. The receptors here all came from a woman in her twenties or thirties in good health and CMV-seropositive.

This chain joins TRBV7-9 and TRBJ2-7; D may be TRBD1 (5 bases). V dropped 5 bases and J dropped 7 bases, with 12 bases sitting between them. This CDR3 has 12 amino acids. The germline CDR1 and CDR2 sequences are SEHNR and FQNEAQ (reference sequence). The CDR3 nucleotides read TGTGCCAGCAGCCTTGCAGGGTGGGAGCAGTACTTC. It yields the protein CASSLAGWEQYF. Combining the CDR3 with reference TRBV7-9 and TRBJ2-7 gives the whole variable domain DTGVSQNPRHKITKRGQNVTFRCDPISEHNRLYWYRQTLGQGPEFLTYFQNEAQLEKSRLLSDRFSAERPKGSFSTLEIQRTEQGDSAMYLCASSLAGWEQYFGPGTRLTVT.

The gene calls are TRBV2 and TRBJ2-4, with 7 bases aligning to TRBD1. This CDR3 has 13 residues. V trimming: 6 bases; J trimming: 6 bases; junction bases outside the gene matches: 5. Germline CDR1 and CDR2: SNHLY and FYNNEI. DNA for the CDR3: TGTGCCAGCAGAGACAGGGTGGGAAACATTCAGTACTTC. Translating gives CASRDRVGNIQYF. Filled out from reference TRBV2 and TRBJ2-4, the complete variable domain reads EPEVTQTPSHQVTQMGQEVILRCVPISNHLYFYWYRQILGQKVEFLVSFYNNEISEKSEIFDDQFSVERPDGSNFTLKIRSTKLEDSAMYFCASRDRVGNIQYFGAGTRLSVL.

The CDR3 DNA follows: TGTGCCAGCAGTCTTAGCGTTAGCTCCTACAATGAGCAGTTCTTC. Translating it yields CASSLSVSSYNEQFF. V and J are TRBV28 and TRBJ2-1; TRBD2 is a possible D gene (5 bases). The CDR3 runs 15 residues. Germline loops: CDR1 MDHEN, CDR2 SYDVKM. V lost 5 bases and J 0 bases, leaving 11 bases between the germline ends.

V gene TRBV5-5 combines with J gene TRBJ2-2, with a weak D call TRBD2 (6 bases). V was trimmed by 0 bases and J by 2 bases, leaving 14 bases between them. There are 17 residues in the CDR3. The germline gives CDR1 SGHKS, CDR2 YYEKEE (reference sequence). The CDR3 protein is CASSLAPGEPNTGELFF. The CDR3 DNA reads as TGTGCCAGCAGCTTGGCCCCGGGGGAGCCCAACACCGGGGAGCTGTTTTTT.

This clone is a singleton in its sample. The chain has TRBV5-1 and TRBJ2-3; 8 bases fit TRBD2. CDR1 is SGHRS, CDR2 YFSETQ, per germline. Losses at the gene ends were 4 bases for V and 2 bases for J; bases not matched to a gene: 6. CDR3 size: 15 residues. The CDR3 region has the DNA TGCGCCAGCAGCGTAATCGGGGGGGCCACAGATACGCAGTATTTT. This sequence encodes CASSVIGGATDTQYF. Filled out from reference TRBV5-1 and TRBJ2-3, the complete variable domain reads KAGVTQTPRYLIKTRGQQVTLSCSPISGHRSVSWYQQTPGQGLQFLFEYFSETQRNKGNFPGRFSGRQFSNSRSEMNVSTLELGDSALYLCASSVIGGATDTQYFGPGTRLTVL.

This rearrangement joins TRBV6-5 to TRBJ2-7, with a possible D match to TRBD2 (6 bases). Germline CDR1 MNHEY, CDR2 SVGAGI. CDR3 length: 15 amino acids. The ends were cut back, 0 bases at V and 1 base at J, with 10 bases in the middle. This CDR3 is CASSYSRGTSYEQYF. CDR3 nucleotide sequence: TGTGCCAGCAGTTACTCTCGCGGGACGTCCTACGAGCAGTACTTC.

The genes are TRBV6-4 and TRBJ2-1; tentatively, D is TRBD1 (5 bases). Germline values: CDR1 MRHNA, CDR2 SNTAGT. Trimming stripped 0 bases from V and 4 bases from J, with 10 bases between. This CDR3 is built from 15 residues. The CDR3 nucleotides read TGTGCCAGCAGTGACTCAATCGACAGTTACAATGAGCAGTTCTTC. The encoded protein is CASSDSIDSYNEQFF.

V and J are TRBV7-9 and TRBJ2-1; D gene unclear. Germline values: CDR1 SEHNR, CDR2 FQNEAQ (reference sequence). The CDR3 runs 17 residues. V lost 3 bases, J lost 0 bases, and 15 bases lay in between. The CDR3 DNA reads TGTGCCAGCAGCTTGTACCAACACCGAAGCTCCTACAATGAGCAGTTCTTC. Its protein product is CASSLYQHRSSYNEQFF. The full variable domain, its missing parts supplied by reference TRBV7-9 and TRBJ2-1, is DTGVSQNPRHKITKRGQNVTFRCDPISEHNRLYWYRQTLGQGPEFLTYFQNEAQLEKSRLLSDRFSAERPKGSFSTLEIQRTEQGDSAMYLCASSLYQHRSSYNEQFFGPGTRLTVL.

V usage is TRBV2 and J usage is TRBJ1-5; D gene ambiguous. The length of the CDR3 is 15 residues. Germline V gene sequence: CDR1 SNHLY, CDR2 FYNNEI. V was pared by 7 bases and J by 0 bases, with 13 bases between. This CDR3 is CASTGPGDSNQPQHF. CDR3 sequence (DNA): TGTGCCAGCACCGGGCCCGGGGATAGCAATCAGCCCCAGCATTTT.

The chain employs TRBV29-1 and TRBJ2-6; possible D gene TRBD2, 5 bases. Trimming shortened V by 2 bases and J by 2 bases, and 10 bases separated the two germline ends. CDR1 and CDR2 (germline): SQVTM, ANQGSEA. The CDR3 is 15 amino acids. In DNA form, the CDR3 reads TGCAGCGTTGAATTTCGGGGAACTGGGGCCAACGTCCTGACTTTC. This codes for CSVEFRGTGANVLTF.

The genes are TRBV25-1 and TRBJ2-7, with TRBD1 matching over 9 bases. Trimming at V came to 6 bases and at J to 6 bases, leaving 15 bases not matched to a gene. This CDR3 is 16 amino acids long. Germline V lookup: CDR1 MGHDK, CDR2 SYGVNS. For the CDR3, the DNA is TGTGCCAGCAGCCCAGGCCGGGACAGGGAAATGGGCGAGCAGTACTTC. This gives the protein CASSPGRDREMGEQYF.

This chain uses TRBV10-1 with TRBJ1-1; no reliable D call. The V and J ends lost 2 bases and 3 bases respectively, with 16 bases between them. The CDR3 sequence is 16 residues long. Germline V gene sequence: CDR1 WNHNN, CDR2 SYGVQD (reference sequence). Here the CDR3 reads CASSENHILRDTEAFF. As DNA, the CDR3 is TGCGCCAGCAGTGAGAATCATATCCTACGGGACACTGAAGCTTTCTTT.

This chain connects TRBV7-3 to TRBJ1-1; 8 positions match TRBD1. The CDR3 extends over 14 amino acids. Germline CDR1 is SGHTA and CDR2 is FQGTGA. Trimming at V came to 2 bases and at J to 1 base, leaving 0 bases not matched to a gene. As DNA, the CDR3 is TGTGCCAGCAGCTTAGGGACAGGGAACACTGAAGCTTTCTTT. It codes for CASSLGTGNTEAFF. The full variable domain, completed using reference TRBV7-3 and TRBJ1-1, is GAGVSQTPSNKVTEKGKYVELRCDPISGHTALYWYRQSLGQGPEFLIYFQGTGAADDSGLPNDRFFAVRPEGSVSTLKIQRTERGDSAVYLCASSLGTGNTEAFFGQGTRLTVV.

This clone was observed a few times. The chain carries TRBV19 and TRBJ2-1, with TRBD2 matching over 7 bases. The V and J ends lost 6 bases and 8 bases, in that order; junction bases with no gene match: 10. The CDR3 covers 14 residues. Looked up from germline, CDR1 is LNHDA and CDR2 is SQIVND (reference sequence). CDR3 bases: TGTGCCAGTAGCACCGACGCGGGAGTGGATGAGCAGTTCTTC. The encoded protein is CASSTDAGVDEQFF.

The chain combines TRBV6-5 with TRBJ2-4; 8 positions match TRBD1. Germline V lookup: CDR1 MNHEY, CDR2 SVGAGI. J lost 7 bases, V lost 6 bases, and 8 bases had no gene match. The CDR3 is 14 amino acids. The DNA of the CDR3 is TGTGCCAGCAGCCCTCAGGGGGCGACGAACATTCAGTACTTC. Translated: CASSPQGATNIQYF.